This T cell receptor beta chain was documented in a study of blood T cell repertoires in COVID-19. As for the study in general: Spain, Italy and the United States supplied samples that represented acute and convalescent COVID-19. PBMCs, B-cell-depleted T cells, or T cells provided the cDNA or gDNA that made up the material.

Per the original methods: Amplification from reference gene primers served as the basis for estimated nucleated cell counts. Here immunoSEQ multiplex PCR was the method, and the copy in TCRdb shows in-frame clones only, minus some. That table is the source of V, J and clone size, and D and trimming were worked out from the DNA. Here the sample spans a few hundred thousand clones, 86% being singletons. The germline V gene has CDR1 MGHRA and CDR2 YSYEKL. V shed 4 bases and J 7 bases; nucleotides not matched to a gene: 8. This CDR3 comprises 15 residues. The sequencing sample was made of peripheral blood. The clonotype comes from a man in his fifties with acute or convalescent COVID-19. The V and J genes are TRBV4-1 and TRBJ1-3; 9 bases align to TRBD1. CDR3 in DNA: TGCGCCAGCAGCCGCGGGGGACAGGGTTATAACACCATATATTTT. Translated: CASSRGGQGYNTIYF.